These 25 T cell receptor beta chains were all obtained from the same sample, sequenced in a study of cytomegalovirus exposure and HLA in healthy donors. It was with 60 Vbeta and 13 Jbeta primers that the PCR ran. Some clones are missing from TCRdb's copy, which holds only in-frame ones; the method was immunoSEQ multiplex PCR. The table lists 120,000 to 150,000 clones, approximately 70% of them singletons, with 6% to 8% in the top ten. Sequences were obtained from PBMCs. Source of these receptors: a woman aged 55-69 years in good health and CMV-seronegative.

The chain combines TRBV15 with TRBJ2-2, with 12 positions matching TRBD2. Germline CDR1 and CDR2: LNHNV and YYDKDF (reference sequence). J was trimmed by 7 bases and V by 0 bases; bases with no gene match: 6. CDR3 size: 17 residues. The CDR3 region is CATSRDLAGGLSGELFF. Written as DNA, the CDR3 is TGTGCCACCAGCAGAGATCTAGCGGGGGGGCTTAGCGGGGAGCTGTTTTTT.

The chain recombines TRBV28 with TRBJ2-4; 11 bases are a match to TRBD2. Unmatched junction bases numbered 12, after V lost 4 bases and J lost 4 bases. CDR1 and CDR2 from the germline V gene are MDHEN and SYDVKM. The CDR3 has 18 residues. CDR3 DNA sequence: TGTGCCAGCAGTTCCGGGGTGTCGGGACTAGCGGTGAAAAACATTCAGTACTTC. Encoded protein: CASSSGVSGLAVKNIQYF.

The sample holds one count of this clone. The V call is TRBV2, the J call TRBJ2-1, with D possibly being TRBD2 (6 bases). The CDR3 totals 15 residues. With 6 bases removed from V and 6 bases from J, the gap between germline ends came to 18 bases. Germline assignment: CDR1 SNHLY and CDR2 FYNNEI. The CDR3 coding sequence is TGTGCCAGCAGCAGGGACCCGGGGGTTGGCAATGAGCAGTTCTTC. Encoded protein: CASSRDPGVGNEQFF.

This clone has just a few counts. The CDR3 bases are TGTGCCATCAGTGGCGCAAGACAGGGGGTCAACTATGGCTACACCTTC. Its protein is CAISGARQGVNYGYTF. The chain combines TRBV10-3 with TRBJ1-2; 9 bases map to TRBD1. CDR1 and CDR2 (germline): ENHRY, SYGVKD. V shed 4 bases and J 2 bases; nucleotides not matched to a gene: 8. CDR3 length: 16 residues.

This chain uses TRBV11-3 with TRBJ2-7; D perhaps matches TRBD1 (6 bases). The germline V gene has CDR1 SGHNT and CDR2 YENEEA. V was shortened by 5 bases and J by 2 bases, with 10 bases between the two germline ends. The CDR3 length is 13 residues. The DNA of the CDR3 is TGTGCCAGCAGCCGACAGGATACCTACGAGCAGTACTTC. This translates into CASSRQDTYEQYF. The complete variable domain, with remaining parts taken from reference TRBV11-3 and TRBJ2-7, reads EAGVVQSPRYKIIEKKQPVAFWCNPISGHNTLYWYLQNLGQGPELLIRYENEEAVDDSQLPKDRFSAERLKGVDSTLKIQPAELGDSAVYLCASSRQDTYEQYFGPGTRLTVT.

This rearrangement joins TRBV7-3 to TRBJ2-5; TRBD2 agrees at 10 bases. The CDR3 has 15 residues. Germline CDR1 is SGHTA and CDR2 is FQGTGA. With V trimmed by 5 bases and J by 2 bases, 5 bases remained unmatched. The CDR3 sequence is CASSPGTSVQETQYF. The CDR3 DNA sequence: TGTGCCAGCAGCCCCGGGACTAGCGTACAAGAGACCCAGTACTTC. The full variable domain, rest sourced from reference TRBV7-3 and TRBJ2-5, is GAGVSQTPSNKVTEKGKYVELRCDPISGHTALYWYRQSLGQGPEFLIYFQGTGAADDSGLPNDRFFAVRPEGSVSTLKIQRTERGDSAVYLCASSPGTSVQETQYFGPGTRLLVL.

The V and J genes are TRBV7-2 and TRBJ2-7; 7 nucleotides align to TRBD1. Germline CDR1 reads SGHTA; CDR2 reads FQGNSA. The CDR3 consists of 15 residues. After removal of 0 bases from V and 2 bases from J, the junction contained 4 bases not matched to a gene. This CDR3 reads CASSLADRQTYEQYF. CDR3 DNA: TGTGCCAGCAGCTTAGCGGACAGGCAGACCTACGAGCAGTACTTC.

The J gene is TRBJ2-3, the V gene TRBV7-2; 9 bases match TRBD2. This CDR3 region has 16 residues. CDR1 and CDR2 from the germline V gene are SGHTA and FQGNSA. J was trimmed by 5 bases and V by 1 base; bases with no gene match: 7. CDR3 DNA: TGTGCCAGCAGCTTAGGGTCGAGACTAGCGGTAGATACGCAGTATTTT. The encoded protein is CASSLGSRLAVDTQYF. The full variable domain, completed using reference TRBV7-2 and TRBJ2-3, is GAGVSQSPSNKVTEKGKDVELRCDPISGHTALYWYRQSLGQGLEFLIYFQGNSAPDKSGLPSDRFSAERTGGSVSTLTIQRTQQEDSAVYLCASSLGSRLAVDTQYFGPGTRLTVL.

The chain employs TRBV7-3 and TRBJ2-2; TRBD2 matches 8 bases. CDR3 size: 15 residues. V shed 0 bases, J shed 6 bases, and the junction held 3 bases outside the gene matches. CDR1 and CDR2 from the germline V gene are SGHTA and FQGTGA. For the CDR3, the DNA is TGTGCCAGCAGCTTAACTAGCGGGGTTCCCGGGGAGCTGTTTTTT. This codes for CASSLTSGVPGELFF.

This clone was picked up a small number of times. The chain joins TRBV9 to TRBJ2-2, with D tentatively TRBD2 (5 bases). CDR1 and CDR2 (germline): SGDLS, YYNGEE. The CDR3 runs 17 residues. V was shortened by 4 bases and J by 2 bases, with 18 bases between the two germline ends. The CDR3 DNA reads TGTGCCAGCAGCCTACTTGGCGGCGGGTTAAACACCGGGGAGCTGTTTTTT. It codes for CASSLLGGGLNTGELFF.

The J gene is TRBJ1-1, the V gene TRBV7-2; D unclear. V was shortened by 5 bases and J by 1 base, with 14 bases between the two germline ends. Germline-derived CDR1 and CDR2 are SGHTA and FQGNSA. This CDR3 has 15 residues. The DNA of the CDR3 is TGTGCCAGCAGCCCGACCGGACTGACGAACACTGAAGCTTTCTTT. This sequence encodes CASSPTGLTNTEAFF.

The chain joins TRBV15 to TRBJ2-7, with D perhaps matching TRBD1 (6 bases). CDR3 length: 12 residues. Germline CDR1 reads LNHNV; CDR2 reads YYDKDF (reference sequence). Trimming took off 8 bases at V and 2 bases at J, with 10 bases between the two ends. The CDR3 sequence: CATGRGTYEQYF. CDR3 bases: TGTGCCACCGGAAGGGGGACCTACGAGCAGTACTTC.

This clone was observed a handful of times. The chain uses TRBV28 and TRBJ2-5, with 11 bases fitting TRBD2. The end of the DNA aligns better with TRBJ2-7, so the J call may be wrong. CDR1 MDHEN and CDR2 SYDVKM come from the germline V gene. CDR3 length: 15 residues. DNA of the CDR3: TGTGCCAGCAGTTCCCGGACTAGCGGGTCCTACGAGCAGTACTTC. It encodes CASSSRTSGSYEQYF.

This chain joins TRBV5-4 and TRBJ1-6; TRBD1 aligns across 8 bases. V lost 0 bases, J lost 7 bases, and 12 bases stayed unmatched. The CDR3 consists of 18 residues. CDR1 SGHNT and CDR2 YYREEE come from the germline V gene (reference sequence). This CDR3 is CASSLAGGRGRRNSPLHF. Here the CDR3 DNA reads TGTGCCAGCAGCTTGGCCGGGGGCAGGGGGCGGCGGAATTCACCCCTCCACTTT.

The chain links TRBV5-1 to TRBJ1-2; 12 nucleotides align to TRBD1. From germline, CDR1 is SGHRS and CDR2 YFSETQ. The CDR3 extends over 14 amino acids. V lost 4 bases to trimming and J lost 8 bases; unmatched junction nucleotides: 6. CDR3 amino acids: CASSDPGTGGGYTF. The CDR3 DNA sequence: TGCGCCAGCAGCGATCCCGGGACAGGGGGCGGCTACACCTTC.

This clone was picked up one time. The chain combines TRBV5-4 with TRBJ1-1, with 8 bases fitting TRBD1. The CDR3 covers 13 residues. J was trimmed by 12 bases and V by 4 bases; bases with no gene match: 11. Germline V lookup: CDR1 SGHNT, CDR2 YYREEE (reference sequence). The CDR3 spells CASSQLRTGRTFF. For the CDR3, the DNA is TGTGCCAGCAGCCAATTGAGGACAGGGAGAACTTTCTTT.

The chain uses TRBV6-1 and TRBJ2-7; 9 bases align to TRBD1. Germline V gene lookup returns CDR1 MNHNS and CDR2 SASEGT. The CDR3 length is 14 residues. V lost 6 bases to trimming and J lost 2 bases; unmatched junction nucleotides: 5. CDR3 DNA: TGTGCCAGCAGGTGGGGACAGGGACCCTACGAGCAGTACTTC. It translates to CASRWGQGPYEQYF.

The rearrangement links TRBV5-1 to TRBJ1-6; unclear D gene. Looked up from germline, CDR1 is SGHRS and CDR2 is YFSETQ. This CDR3 has 15 amino acids. V was shortened by 0 bases and J by 2 bases, with 6 bases between the two germline ends. CDR3 coding DNA: TGCGCCAGCAGCTTGGGGGCCGCCTATAATTCACCCCTCCACTTT. Its protein is CASSLGAAYNSPLHF. Using reference TRBV5-1 and TRBJ1-6 for the parts outside the CDR3, the full variable domain is KAGVTQTPRYLIKTRGQQVTLSCSPISGHRSVSWYQQTPGQGLQFLFEYFSETQRNKGNFPGRFSGRQFSNSRSEMNVSTLELGDSALYLCASSLGAAYNSPLHFGNGTRLTVT.

J is TRBJ2-7 and V is TRBV2; 8 nucleotides line up with TRBD2. The germline V gene has CDR1 SNHLY and CDR2 FYNNEI. The CDR3 covers 14 residues. V lost 10 bases and J lost 7; bases outside the gene matches: 15. DNA of the CDR3: TGTGCCACCAAGAGCGGGGGACTCAAGGCGGAGCAGTACTTC. Encoded protein: CATKSGGLKAEQYF. Based on the CDR3 plus reference TRBV2 and TRBJ2-7, the full variable domain is EPEVTQTPSHQVTQMGQEVILRCVPISNHLYFYWYRQILGQKVEFLVSFYNNEISEKSEIFDDQFSVERPDGSNFTLKIRSTKLEDSAMYFCATKSGGLKAEQYFGPGTRLTVT.

This clone has only a few counts. V is TRBV27 and J is TRBJ1-2; D possibly corresponds to TRBD1 (5 bases). Looked up from germline, CDR1 is MNHEY and CDR2 is SMNVEV (reference sequence). The CDR3 consists of 15 residues. Trimming stripped 4 bases from V and 4 bases from J, with 16 bases between. The CDR3 sequence: CASSSLQIGAYGYTF. The DNA for the CDR3 is TGTGCCAGCAGTTCACTTCAGATTGGGGCCTATGGCTACACCTTC.

The rearrangement links TRBV7-6 to TRBJ1-1, with a possible D match to TRBD1 (5 bases). CDR1 is SGHVS, CDR2 FNYEAQ, per germline. The V end lost 1 base, the J end lost 2 bases, and 11 bases lay between the germline ends. The CDR3 contains 15 residues. The CDR3 DNA sequence: TGTGCCAGCAGCTTAGTGGAGACAGACAACACTGAAGCTTTCTTT. Translated: CASSLVETDNTEAFF.

The chain joins TRBV5-4 to TRBJ2-3; tentative D call: TRBD2 (5 bases). Trimming pared 6 bases from V and 4 bases from J, leaving 15 bases between. The germline V gene has CDR1 SGHNT and CDR2 YYREEE (reference sequence). This CDR3 comprises 14 residues. CDR3 region: CASKGAIPPDTQYF. In nucleotides, the CDR3 is TGTGCCAGCAAGGGAGCCATTCCCCCAGATACGCAGTATTTT.

The chain links TRBV2 to TRBJ2-6; 12 positions agree with TRBD1. Germline V gene sequence: CDR1 SNHLY, CDR2 FYNNEI. The CDR3 extends over 17 amino acids. V shed 10 bases, J shed 3 bases, and the junction held 10 bases outside the gene matches. The CDR3: CATYAGTGGVGANVLTF. The CDR3 DNA is TGTGCCACCTACGCCGGGACAGGGGGCGTTGGGGCCAACGTCCTGACTTTC.

This clone was seen more than once but under ten times. The gene calls are TRBV5-1 and TRBJ2-3, with TRBD2 as a possible D gene (5 bases). There are 15 residues in the CDR3. Germline CDR1 and CDR2: SGHRS and YFSETQ. With 6 bases removed from V and 0 bases from J, the gap between germline ends came to 14 bases. The CDR3 region is CASTSAGTSTDTQYF. In DNA form, the CDR3 reads TGCGCCAGCACATCCGCGGGTACTAGCACAGATACGCAGTATTTT.

The chain joins TRBV10-3 to TRBJ2-7; 7 positions match TRBD2. Germline V gene sequence: CDR1 ENHRY, CDR2 SYGVKD. Trimming cost V 7 bases and J 1 base; bases outside gene matches: 7. CDR3 length: 14 amino acids. The CDR3 loop is CAIMGGNLSYEQYF. For the CDR3, the DNA is TGTGCCATCATGGGAGGGAACCTGTCCTACGAGCAGTACTTC.